This TCR beta chain was obtained from a study of siplizumab effects on memory and regulatory T cells. Sequencing was performed with immunoSEQ multiplex PCR; in TCRdb, only in-frame clones are kept and a portion is missing. The top ten hold approximately 1.3% of the sample, which has under 140,000 clones, 80% to 95% seen once. Germline V lookup: CDR1 SGHTA, CDR2 FQGTGA. This CDR3 is 13 amino acids long. V dropped 4 bases and J dropped 6; count of bases not matched to a gene: 3. Material: CD4+ T cells sorted from blood. This receptor was obtained from a human donor in good health. The chain uses TRBV7-3 and TRBJ1-2, with TRBD1 matching 9 bases. CDR3 sequence (DNA): TGTGCCAGCAGCTCAGGACAGGGGAATGGCTACACCTTC. This codes for CASSSGQGNGYTF.